The 20 T cell receptor beta chains below all came from one sample that was sequenced in a study of shared clonotypes between healthy human individuals. Data came from immunoSEQ multiplex PCR; TCRdb stores just in-frame clones and leaves some out. The sample lists around 320,000 clones, 80% to 90% occurring once. The source material was memory CD8+ T cells sorted from blood. The subset is: CD45RO+ cells pooled with CCR7-negative TemRA cells. The receptors derive from a man aged 18 to 29 in good health.

This sequence joins TRBV5-4 and TRBJ1-2; TRBD1 aligns across 8 bases. The V segment lost 0 bases and the J segment 7 bases; nucleotides outside the gene matches: 5. Germline V gene sequence: CDR1 SGHNT, CDR2 YYREEE (reference sequence). CDR3 length equals 14 residues. The CDR3 nucleotides are TGTGCCAGCAGCTTGGCGGGGCAGGGGGCTGGCTACACCTTC. It is translated as CASSLAGQGAGYTF.

The rearrangement links TRBV2 to TRBJ2-7, with D tentatively TRBD2 (6 bases). The CDR3 covers 17 residues. V was trimmed by 3 bases and J by 2 bases, leaving 20 bases between them. Germline loops: CDR1 SNHLY, CDR2 FYNNEI. CDR3 bases: TGTGCCAGCAGTGACCCGTCCGGAGTGGAGGGACCCTACGAGCAGTACTTC. Its translation: CASSDPSGVEGPYEQYF.

In its sample, this clone was seen a few times. The chain has TRBV4-1 and TRBJ2-5, with D unclear. The CDR3 has 13 amino acids. The germline CDR1 and CDR2 sequences are MGHRA and YSYEKL. With 4 bases removed from V and 5 bases from J, the gap between germline ends came to 11 bases. CDR3 region: CASSLISFETQYF. The CDR3 coding sequence is TGCGCCAGCAGCCTGATCAGCTTTGAGACCCAGTACTTC.

The chain carries TRBV10-3 and TRBJ2-7; the D gene is possibly TRBD1 (5 bases). CDR1 and CDR2 (germline): ENHRY, SYGVKD. Trimming stripped 10 bases from V and 0 bases from J, with 13 bases between. The CDR3 has 13 amino acids. CDR3 bases: TGTGCCACCGCCCCGGACACCTCCTACGAGCAGTACTTC. It codes for CATAPDTSYEQYF.

CDR3 region: CASSQVRGRIAGSQETQYF. The CDR3 DNA reads TGCGCCAGCAGCCAAGTCCGGGGACGGATAGCGGGGAGCCAAGAGACCCAGTACTTC. The chain carries TRBV4-1 and TRBJ2-5; 8 bases are a match to TRBD2. Germline loops: CDR1 MGHRA, CDR2 YSYEKL. The CDR3 sequence is 19 residues long. V shed 1 base, J shed 1 base, and the junction held 14 bases outside the gene matches.

The CDR3 DNA is TGTGCCAGCTCACCACCGACAGAATCCTACGAGCAGTACTTC. Its translation: CASSPPTESYEQYF. The V and J genes are TRBV18 and TRBJ2-7, with D tentatively TRBD1 (5 bases). V lost 0 bases, J lost 1 base, and 7 bases lay in between. The germline CDR1 and CDR2 sequences are KGHSH and LQKENI. The CDR3 sequence is 14 residues long. Full variable domain (rest looked up from reference TRBV18 and TRBJ2-7): NAGVMQNPRHLVRRRGQEARLRCSPMKGHSHVYWYRQLPEEGLKFMVYLQKENIIDESGMPKERFSAEFPKEGPSILRIQQVVRGDSAAYFCASSPPTESYEQYFGPGTRLTVT.

The gene calls are TRBV18 and TRBJ2-7; D remains unclear. Trimming took off 3 bases at V and 0 bases at J, with 6 bases between the two ends. CDR1 and CDR2 from the germline V gene are KGHSH and LQKENI. The CDR3 consists of 13 residues. DNA of the CDR3: TGTGCCAGCTCACCGATAAGCTCCTACGAGCAGTACTTC. Its protein is CASSPISSYEQYF.

The chain recombines TRBV7-6 with TRBJ2-7; maybe TRBD2 (5 bases). Germline CDR1 is SGHVS and CDR2 is FNYEAQ. The CDR3 consists of 13 residues. With 1 base removed from V and 4 bases from J, the gap between germline ends came to 8 bases. The CDR3 DNA sequence: TGTGCCAGCAGCTTAGAGGGAGCTTACGAGCAGTACTTC. It is translated as CASSLEGAYEQYF.

V is TRBV5-1 and J is TRBJ2-7, with D perhaps assigned TRBD1 or TRBD2 (5 bases each). Germline CDR1 SGHRS, CDR2 YFSETQ. Trimming removed 0 bases at V and 4 bases at J, with 8 bases between. The CDR3 is made up of 13 amino acids. As DNA, the CDR3 is TGCGCCAGCAGCTTGGTTGAGGGGTACGAGCAGTACTTC. Residues: CASSLVEGYEQYF.

This clone showed up just once. The chain combines TRBV6-5 with TRBJ2-5; D tentatively reads TRBD1 or TRBD2 (6 bases each). The germline V and J ends were trimmed by 6 bases and 2 bases, with 16 bases remaining between them. This CDR3 spans 15 amino acids. CDR1 is MNHEY, CDR2 SVGAGI, per germline. CDR3 in amino acids: CASSWGGQPQETQYF. In DNA form, the CDR3 reads TGTGCCAGCAGCTGGGGAGGACAGCCTCAAGAGACCCAGTACTTC.

The CDR3 DNA reads TGTGCCAGCAGCTCCTTATTCCTCGACAGCGATACCTACAATGAGCAGTTCTTC. Residues: CASSSLFLDSDTYNEQFF. The gene calls are TRBV13 and TRBJ2-1; D is possibly TRBD1 (5 bases). The CDR3 spans 18 residues. The germline V gene has CDR1 PRHDT and CDR2 FYEKMQ (reference sequence). The V gene lost 4 bases and the J gene lost 2 bases, with 21 bases spanning the gap.

The chain carries TRBV14 and TRBJ2-2; D uncertain. Looked up from germline, CDR1 is SGHDN and CDR2 is FVKESK. Trimming pared 0 bases from V and 4 bases from J, leaving 9 bases between. This CDR3 comprises 15 residues. Here the CDR3 reads CASSQETRITGELFF. The CDR3 DNA is TGTGCCAGCAGCCAAGAGACCAGAATCACCGGGGAGCTGTTTTTT.

The J gene is TRBJ2-4, the V gene TRBV7-2; 8 bases are shared with TRBD2. Germline trimming cut 1 base from V and 15 bases from J; bases unmatched to any gene: 8. Looked up from germline, CDR1 is SGHTA and CDR2 is FQGNSA. This CDR3 has 13 amino acids. The CDR3 DNA follows: TGTGCCAGCAGCTTAGTGGGACTAGGACCCCTGTACTTC. This translates into CASSLVGLGPLYF.

The J gene is TRBJ2-7, the V gene TRBV28; D is perhaps TRBD1 or TRBD2 (5 bases each). V was shortened by 3 bases and J by 3 bases, with 12 bases between the two germline ends. The germline V gene has CDR1 MDHEN and CDR2 SYDVKM. CDR3 length: 14 residues. The CDR3 coding sequence is TGTGCCAGCAGTTTCGGGACGGTCGACTACGAGCAGTACTTC. As protein: CASSFGTVDYEQYF.

This clone was detected only once. The chain is built from TRBV4-1 and TRBJ2-5; D is possibly TRBD2 (5 bases). The CDR3 is 17 amino acids. The germline V gene encodes CDR1 MGHRA and CDR2 YSYEKL. V was cut by 2 bases and J by 0 bases, with 16 bases left in between. CDR3 sequence reads: CASSQYVRLGDQETQYF. In nucleotides, the CDR3 is TGCGCCAGCAGCCAATACGTACGACTGGGAGACCAAGAGACCCAGTACTTC.

CDR3 sequence: CASSPPGPSTDTQYF. The CDR3 nucleotides read TGTGCCAGCAGCCCACCGGGACCTAGCACAGATACGCAGTATTTT. The rearrangement joins TRBV7-9 to TRBJ2-3; D may match TRBD1 or TRBD2 (5 bases each). The germline V gene encodes CDR1 SEHNR and CDR2 FQNEAQ (reference sequence). The V end was cut by 5 bases, the J end by 0 bases, with 12 bases between. The CDR3 length is 15 residues.

This clone was counted at least ten times. The J gene is TRBJ1-1, the V gene TRBV6-6; possible D gene TRBD1, 6 bases. From germline, CDR1 is MNHNY and CDR2 SVGAGI (reference sequence). V lost 8 bases and J lost 4, with 14 bases in between. This CDR3 has 13 residues. This CDR3 reads CASGDNRVTEAFF. CDR3 sequence (DNA): TGTGCCAGCGGGGACAACAGGGTCACTGAAGCTTTCTTT.

The chain carries TRBV7-8 and TRBJ1-2; no firm D call. CDR1 is SGHVS, CDR2 FQNEAQ, per germline. V gave up 1 base and J gave up 1 base, with 10 bases separating them. This CDR3 is 15 amino acids long. For the CDR3, the DNA is TGTGCCAGCAGCTTAGGCTGGGCGAGTAACTATGGCTACACCTTC. Residues: CASSLGWASNYGYTF.

Only a few counts were recorded for this clone. The chain joins TRBV11-1 to TRBJ1-2; 7 bases are a match to TRBD1. The CDR3 totals 17 residues. V lost 1 base and J lost 5; bases outside the gene matches: 13. The germline gives CDR1 SGHAT, CDR2 FQDESV (reference sequence). The CDR3 loop reads CASSLDTAQGSYYGYTF. The CDR3, as DNA: TGTGCCAGCAGCTTAGACACGGCACAGGGGTCGTATTATGGCTACACCTTC.

The CDR3: CASSEGPETYEQYF. CDR3 nucleotide sequence: TGTGCCAGCAGTGAAGGGCCCGAGACCTACGAGCAGTACTTC. This chain connects TRBV2 to TRBJ2-7; D call uncertain. This CDR3 comprises 14 residues. V lost 1 base to trimming and J lost 2 bases, with 9 bases between them. Per germline, CDR1 SNHLY and CDR2 FYNNEI.